This TCR beta chain is drawn from a study of T cell changes during pregnancy in multiple sclerosis. The germline V gene has CDR1 MNHNS and CDR2 SASEGT. The CDR3 runs to 15 residues. V lost 4 bases, J lost 3 bases, and 3 bases stayed unmatched. Some clones are missing from TCRdb's copy, which holds only in-frame ones; the method was immunoSEQ multiplex PCR. The repertoire includes under 85,000 clones, 85% to 95% of them detected once, and 0.45% to 0.6% sits in the top ten. This sequence joins TRBV6-1 and TRBJ2-2; 9 bases agree with TRBD1. This clonotype was sampled from a female donor with multiple sclerosis, enrolled in a pregnancy study. This sample comprised CD4+ T cells from peripheral blood mononuclear cells, obtained in the second trimester of pregnancy. The CDR3 region has the DNA TGTGCCAGCAGTGGGACAGGGGATTACACCGGGGAGCTGTTTTTT. Translating gives CASSGTGDYTGELFF.